This entry lists 31 T cell receptor beta chains sequenced from one sample in a study of human versus mouse CDR3 diversity and MHC coevolution. Repertoires were generated with immunoSEQ multiplex PCR, while TCRdb's copy carries only in-frame clones and drops some. Seen here are tens of thousands of clones, roughly 90% observed once, and the top ten hold more than 0.13%. The sample taken for sequencing was naive CD4+ T cells from blood. As to subset: CD45RO-negative CD62L-positive naive CD4 T cells. The receptor source for this set is a person aged 30-69 years in good health.

V and J are TRBV4-1 and TRBJ1-2; 9 bases align to TRBD1. CDR1 and CDR2 (germline): MGHRA, YSYEKL. CDR3 length: 15 amino acids. The junction had 10 bases not matched to a gene; V was cut back by 3 bases and J by 8 bases. The CDR3 protein is CASSQPRDREMGYTF. The CDR3 DNA sequence: TGCGCCAGCAGCCAGCCCCGGGACAGGGAAATGGGCTACACCTTC.

This clone has only a few counts. V usage is TRBV7-9 and J usage is TRBJ1-4, with D hard to call. The length of the CDR3 is 13 residues. Germline V lookup: CDR1 SEHNR, CDR2 FQNEAQ (reference sequence). The V end lost 8 bases, the J end lost 5 bases, and 12 bases lay between the germline ends. The CDR3 DNA reads as TGTGCCAGCGGTTCAGGTCAGAATGAAAAACTGTTTTTT. Its translation: CASGSGQNEKLFF.

The V and J genes are TRBV30 and TRBJ1-1; D unresolved. V was trimmed by 2 bases and J by 0 bases, leaving 13 bases between them. Germline assignment: CDR1 GTSNPN and CDR2 SVGIG (reference sequence). CDR3 size: 15 residues. CDR3 residues: CAWSTPGRVNTEAFF. CDR3 nucleotide sequence: TGTGCCTGGAGTACCCCCGGGAGGGTGAACACTGAAGCTTTCTTT.

The chain couples TRBV10-3 to TRBJ2-1; 7 bases line up with TRBD2. This CDR3 spans 14 amino acids. Germline V lookup: CDR1 ENHRY, CDR2 SYGVKD. The junction had 4 bases not matched to a gene; V was cut back by 7 bases and J by 1 base. CDR3 DNA: TGTGCCATCACGCGCGGGAGTTCCTACAATGAGCAGTTCTTC. Protein product: CAITRGSSYNEQFF.

V and J are TRBV19 and TRBJ2-2; weak D call: TRBD1 (6 bases). V was clipped by 4 bases and J by 1 base, with 16 bases between them. Germline V lookup: CDR1 LNHDA, CDR2 SQIVND (reference sequence). This CDR3 region has 17 residues. The CDR3 spells CASSTTGTPRNTGELFF. The CDR3 bases are TGTGCCAGTAGTACCACCGGGACACCAAGGAACACCGGGGAGCTGTTTTTT.

The CDR3 nucleotides are TGTGCCAGCAGAGACCCGGGACAGGGGGCTCGTGGCTACACCTTC. Translated, it gives CASRDPGQGARGYTF. The chain is built from TRBV6-6 and TRBJ1-2; 12 nucleotides agree with TRBD1. CDR3 length: 15 amino acids. The V and J ends lost 6 bases and 7 bases, in that order; junction bases with no gene match: 9. Germline CDR1 and CDR2: MNHNY and SVGAGI (reference sequence).

The chain joins TRBV28 to TRBJ1-5; D may be TRBD1 (5 bases). This CDR3 has 13 residues. V lost 7 bases to trimming and J lost 6 bases, with 13 bases between them. Germline lookup yields CDR1 MDHEN and CDR2 SYDVKM. In nucleotides, the CDR3 is TGTGCCAGCACCCGTGGGGCAATTCAGCCCCAGCATTTT. It encodes CASTRGAIQPQHF. Supplemented by reference TRBV28 and TRBJ1-5, the full variable domain reads DVKVTQSSRYLVKRTGEKVFLECVQDMDHENMFWYRQDPGLGLRLIYFSYDVKMKEKGDIPEGYSVSREKKERFSLILESASTNQTSMYLCASTRGAIQPQHFGDGTRLSIL.

The rearrangement joins TRBV30 to TRBJ2-7, with D unresolved. Germline CDR1 and CDR2: GTSNPN and SVGIG (reference sequence). The CDR3 runs 11 residues. The germline V and J ends were trimmed by 1 base and 3 bases, with 4 bases remaining between them. CDR3 amino acids: CAWSAGYEQYF. For the CDR3, the DNA is TGTGCCTGGAGTGCAGGCTACGAGCAGTACTTC. The entire variable domain, with the rest obtained from reference TRBV30 and TRBJ2-7, is as follows: SQTIHQWPATLVQPVGSPLSLECTVEGTSNPNLYWYRQAAGRGLQLLFYSVGIGQISSEVPQNLSASRPQDRQFILSSKKLLLSDSGFYLCAWSAGYEQYFGPGTRLTVT.

The gene calls are TRBV27 and TRBJ1-1; 9 bases map to TRBD1. Germline lookup yields CDR1 MNHEY and CDR2 SMNVEV (reference sequence). This CDR3 has 17 residues. With 4 bases clipped from V and 0 bases from J, the junction kept 9 bases outside the gene matches. The CDR3 here is CASSSQTTGGMNTEAFF. The CDR3 DNA reads as TGTGCCAGCAGTTCCCAAACGACAGGGGGGATGAACACTGAAGCTTTCTTT.

The rearrangement joins TRBV6-1 to TRBJ1-5; maybe TRBD1 (6 bases). This CDR3 has 15 residues. The V gene lost 8 bases and the J gene lost 3 bases, with 17 bases spanning the gap. Germline CDR1 and CDR2: MNHNS and SASEGT. The CDR3 here is CASGLGGSNNQPQHF. The DNA of the CDR3 is TGTGCCAGCGGATTAGGGGGAAGCAACAATCAGCCCCAGCATTTT.

The rearrangement links TRBV19 to TRBJ1-1, with 9 bases identical to TRBD1. Germline CDR1 LNHDA, CDR2 SQIVND (reference sequence). CDR3 size: 15 residues. The V and J ends lost 4 bases and 6 bases, in that order; junction bases with no gene match: 9. This CDR3 reads CASSTGQGWESEAFF. The CDR3 DNA is TGTGCCAGTAGTACCGGACAGGGGTGGGAATCTGAAGCTTTCTTT. The variable domain in full, with the rest retrieved from reference TRBV19 and TRBJ1-1, is DGGITQSPKYLFRKEGQNVTLSCEQNLNHDAMYWYRQDPGQGLRLIYYSQIVNDFQKGDIAEGYSVSREKKESFPLTVTSAQKNPTAFYLCASSTGQGWESEAFFGQGTRLTVV.

The gene calls are TRBV2 and TRBJ1-4; D is unclear. Germline V gene lookup returns CDR1 SNHLY and CDR2 FYNNEI. The V end was cut by 4 bases, the J end by 8 bases, with 8 bases between. CDR3 length equals 12 residues. CDR3 sequence reads: CASSVQSEKLFF. Written as DNA, the CDR3 is TGTGCCAGCAGTGTTCAGTCGGAAAAACTGTTTTTT.

The count of this clone is one. The CDR3 sequence: CASSFFRGDGTDTQYF. The CDR3 DNA is TGTGCCAGCAGTTTCTTTCGGGGGGATGGCACAGATACGCAGTATTTT. The chain combines TRBV28 with TRBJ2-3, with TRBD2 identical over 7 bases. Trimming removed 3 bases from V and 1 base from J; junction bases left unmatched: 7. Looked up from germline, CDR1 is MDHEN and CDR2 is SYDVKM. The CDR3 runs to 16 residues. Looking up the rest from reference TRBV28 and TRBJ2-3 gives the full variable domain: DVKVTQSSRYLVKRTGEKVFLECVQDMDHENMFWYRQDPGLGLRLIYFSYDVKMKEKGDIPEGYSVSREKKERFSLILESASTNQTSMYLCASSFFRGDGTDTQYFGPGTRLTVL.

This clone appeared a single time. The V call is TRBV5-1, the J call TRBJ2-7; 7 positions agree with TRBD1. The CDR3 extends over 15 amino acids. CDR1 SGHRS and CDR2 YFSETQ come from the germline V gene. V shed 4 bases, J shed 4 bases, and the junction held 11 bases outside the gene matches. The CDR3 nucleotides read TGCGCCAGCAGCCCAGACAGGGCGTTAGGGTACGAGCAGTACTTC. Its protein is CASSPDRALGYEQYF.

This CDR3 reads CASSLLARYEQFF. The CDR3 coding sequence is TGTGCCAGCAGTTTACTAGCGAGGTATGAGCAGTTCTTC. The chain employs TRBV6-6 and TRBJ2-1; TRBD2 matches 7 bases. The CDR3 contains 13 residues. Germline CDR1 MNHNY, CDR2 SVGAGI (reference sequence). Trimming at V came to 4 bases and at J to 8 bases, leaving 5 bases not matched to a gene.

The rearrangement links TRBV11-2 to TRBJ2-2, with 14 bases identical to TRBD2. Trimming at V came to 0 bases and at J to 1 base, leaving 7 bases not matched to a gene. This CDR3 has 20 amino acids. The germline V gene encodes CDR1 SGHAT and CDR2 FQNNGV. The CDR3 is CASSLELVGLAGGNTGELFF. The DNA for the CDR3 is TGTGCCAGCAGCTTAGAATTGGTCGGACTAGCGGGGGGGAACACCGGGGAGCTGTTTTTT.

The chain recombines TRBV14 with TRBJ1-1; D gene uncertain. Germline V CDR1 and CDR2: SGHDN, FVKESK. The V end lost 4 bases, the J end lost 1 base, and 16 bases lay between the germline ends. This CDR3 spans 16 amino acids. CDR3 sequence (DNA): TGTGCCAGCAGCCCATCCCTTTTGGAGAAGAACACTGAAGCTTTCTTT. It yields the protein CASSPSLLEKNTEAFF.

V usage is TRBV10-3 and J usage is TRBJ1-1; 8 bases are a match to TRBD1. The germline gives CDR1 ENHRY, CDR2 SYGVKD. The CDR3 runs to 15 residues. V was clipped by 6 bases and J by 1 base; unmatched bases: 7. The CDR3 loop is CAISDSGGANTEAFF. CDR3 DNA sequence: TGTGCCATCAGCGACTCAGGGGGCGCGAACACTGAAGCTTTCTTT.

The V and J genes are TRBV5-1 and TRBJ1-2; D is ambiguous. Between the trimmed V and J ends, which lost 1 base and 1 base, there was a span of 11 bases. The CDR3 is 15 residues long. Germline assignment: CDR1 SGHRS and CDR2 YFSETQ. The CDR3 DNA reads as TGCGCCAGCAGCTTGACCGTTACAATTAACTATGGCTACACCTTC. Amino acids: CASSLTVTINYGYTF.

V usage is TRBV30 and J usage is TRBJ1-1; D is unclear. The CDR3 runs 11 residues. Trimming pared 4 bases from V and 1 base from J, leaving 4 bases between. Germline V gene lookup returns CDR1 GTSNPN and CDR2 SVGIG (reference sequence). CDR3 sequence reads: CAWNTNTEAFF. CDR3 nucleotide sequence: TGTGCCTGGAACACGAACACTGAAGCTTTCTTT. The entire variable domain, with the rest obtained from reference TRBV30 and TRBJ1-1, is as follows: SQTIHQWPATLVQPVGSPLSLECTVEGTSNPNLYWYRQAAGRGLQLLFYSVGIGQISSEVPQNLSASRPQDRQFILSSKKLLLSDSGFYLCAWNTNTEAFFGQGTRLTVV.

The V and J genes are TRBV7-3 and TRBJ2-1, with TRBD2 identical over 12 bases. The V gene end was trimmed by 5 bases and the J gene end by 6 bases; junction bases not matched to a gene: 11. The germline gives CDR1 SGHTA, CDR2 FQGTGA. The CDR3 is made up of 17 amino acids. The CDR3 reads CASSERSSGGARNEQFF. In nucleotides, the CDR3 is TGTGCCAGCAGCGAACGGTCTAGCGGGGGGGCCCGCAATGAGCAGTTCTTC.

The V gene is TRBV15, the J gene TRBJ2-2; 10 bases agree with TRBD2. J gave up 6 bases and V 0 bases, and 4 bases lay outside the gene matches. Germline V gives CDR1 LNHNV, CDR2 YYDKDF (reference sequence). The CDR3 contains 16 residues. The CDR3 nucleotides read TGTGCCACCAGCAGAGAGGGACTAGCGATTGCCGGGGAGCTGTTTTTT. This codes for CATSREGLAIAGELFF.

The chain joins TRBV11-2 to TRBJ2-1, with D possibly TRBD2 on 5 matching bases. Trimming pared 1 base from V and 0 bases from J, leaving 10 bases between. CDR3 length equals 16 residues. Germline CDR1 reads SGHAT; CDR2 reads FQNNGV. CDR3 in amino acids: CASSLVGVSSYNEQFF. The CDR3 DNA reads TGTGCCAGCAGCTTAGTCGGGGTGAGCTCCTACAATGAGCAGTTCTTC. The variable domain in full, with the rest retrieved from reference TRBV11-2 and TRBJ2-1, is EAGVAQSPRYKIIEKRQSVAFWCNPISGHATLYWYQQILGQGPKLLIQFQNNGVVDDSQLPKDRFSAERLKGVDSTLKIQPAKLEDSAVYLCASSLVGVSSYNEQFFGPGTRLTVL.

The genes are TRBV20-1 and TRBJ2-1; D is unresolved. Germline CDR1 reads DFQATT; CDR2 reads SNEGSKA (reference sequence). The CDR3 length is 10 residues. With 1 base removed from V and 9 bases from J, the gap between germline ends came to 4 bases. DNA of the CDR3: TGCAGTGCTAGAGCGGGTGAGCAGTTCTTC. It codes for CSARAGEQFF.

The rearrangement uses TRBV6-5 and TRBJ1-4; D is ambiguous. CDR1 is MNHEY and CDR2 is SVGAGI in the germline V gene. This CDR3 is built from 12 residues. V lost 6 bases and J lost 8, with 10 bases in between. The CDR3 protein is CASRSQKEKLFF. CDR3 DNA: TGTGCCAGCAGATCACAGAAAGAAAAACTGTTTTTT.

The J gene is TRBJ1-5, the V gene TRBV6-5, with 7 bases aligning to TRBD1. Germline V gene sequence: CDR1 MNHEY, CDR2 SVGAGI. With 8 bases clipped from V and 1 base from J, the junction kept 5 bases outside the gene matches. CDR3 length: 14 amino acids. The CDR3 loop is CASHPGQSNQPQHF. In DNA, the CDR3 is TGTGCCAGCCACCCGGGACAGAGCAATCAGCCCCAGCATTTT.

The rearrangement links TRBV2 to TRBJ2-2; 8 bases fit TRBD1. The CDR3 totals 15 residues. Germline-derived CDR1 and CDR2 are SNHLY and FYNNEI. With V trimmed by 5 bases and J by 3 bases, 5 bases remained unmatched. The CDR3 DNA follows: TGTGCCAGCAGTTGGACAGGGCTCGACACCGGGGAGCTGTTTTTT. Translating it yields CASSWTGLDTGELFF.

V is TRBV4-1 and J is TRBJ2-2; 12 positions match TRBD2. The germline V gene has CDR1 MGHRA and CDR2 YSYEKL. V shed 4 bases, J shed 7 bases, and the junction held 7 bases outside the gene matches. This CDR3 comprises 16 residues. CDR3 DNA sequence: TGCGCCAGCAGCCCGGGCTCTAGCGGGGGGGTCGGGGAGCTGTTTTTT. Translating gives CASSPGSSGGVGELFF.

The chain carries TRBV30 and TRBJ1-1; 8 positions agree with TRBD1. Germline loops: CDR1 GTSNPN, CDR2 SVGIG (reference sequence). This CDR3 has 13 amino acids. Trimming at V came to 1 base and at J to 8 bases, leaving 6 bases not matched to a gene. The CDR3 sequence: CAWSGGTGAEAFF. The CDR3 DNA sequence: TGTGCCTGGAGTGGAGGGACAGGCGCCGAAGCTTTCTTT.

This clone was observed a handful of times. This chain uses TRBV28 with TRBJ1-3; D call uncertain. Germline lookup yields CDR1 MDHEN and CDR2 SYDVKM. The CDR3 has 15 residues. V dropped 2 bases and J dropped 5 bases, with 13 bases sitting between them. The CDR3 protein is CASSLGGEGRNTIYF. CDR3 bases: TGTGCCAGCAGTTTAGGAGGAGAGGGAAGAAACACCATATATTTT.

The chain links TRBV6-1 to TRBJ2-3, with D possibly being TRBD2 (5 bases). From germline, CDR1 is MNHNS and CDR2 SASEGT. V was shortened by 4 bases and J by 0 bases, with 8 bases between the two germline ends. This CDR3 spans 14 amino acids. CDR3 bases: TGTGCCAGCAGTGTGACTACAAGCACAGATACGCAGTATTTT. Encoded protein: CASSVTTSTDTQYF.